The 6 T cell receptor beta chains in this list originate from one sample, sequenced in a study of blood T cell repertoires in COVID-19. Some clones are missing from TCRdb's copy, which holds only in-frame ones; the method was immunoSEQ multiplex PCR. This sample has 66,000 or so clones, with around 80% found just once. The sequencing sample was made of peripheral blood. These receptors all stem from a human donor in a cohort sampled during active COVID-19.

V gene TRBV5-1 combines with J gene TRBJ2-7; a weak D match, TRBD1 (6 bases). Trimming took off 6 bases at V and 7 bases at J, with 17 bases between the two ends. CDR3 length: 13 amino acids. Germline CDR1 is SGHRS and CDR2 is YFSETQ. The CDR3 bases are TGCGCCAGCACAAGGGACACTCCTACGGAGCAGTACTTC. Protein sequence: CASTRDTPTEQYF.

The chain recombines TRBV5-1 with TRBJ2-7; possibly TRBD1 for D (6 bases). The CDR3 is 13 amino acids. CDR1 is SGHRS and CDR2 is YFSETQ in the germline V gene. Trimming cost V 7 bases and J 8 bases, with 19 bases left between them. The CDR3 DNA reads TGCGCCAGCCATGATGACAGGCAAACTCAGCAGTACTTC. Its protein product is CASHDDRQTQQYF.

The gene calls are TRBV5-1 and TRBJ2-7; TRBD1 might be the D (6 bases). The V and J ends lost 4 bases and 3 bases respectively, with 14 bases between them. CDR3 size: 14 residues. Germline V gene sequence: CDR1 SGHRS, CDR2 YFSETQ. The CDR3: CASSQRGSGYEQYF. The DNA for the CDR3 is TGCGCCAGCAGCCAGAGGGGGAGCGGCTACGAGCAGTACTTC.

This clone has only a few counts. The rearrangement links TRBV10-3 to TRBJ2-7; no firm D call. This CDR3 is 12 amino acids long. V was shortened by 4 bases and J by 1 base, with 5 bases between the two germline ends. Per germline, CDR1 ENHRY and CDR2 SYGVKD. The CDR3 reads CAISAQSYEQYF. CDR3 in DNA: TGTGCCATCAGTGCACAATCCTACGAGCAGTACTTC.

This rearrangement joins TRBV27 to TRBJ1-1; no definite D call. CDR3 length equals 14 residues. Looked up from germline, CDR1 is MNHEY and CDR2 is SMNVEV (reference sequence). V shed 3 bases and J shed 1 base, with 9 bases lying between them. The CDR3 DNA sequence: TGTGCCAGCAGTTTGGAACCAGGGAACACTGAAGCTTTCTTT. Translating it yields CASSLEPGNTEAFF.

The rearrangement joins TRBV5-5 to TRBJ1-1; no definite D call. Between the trimmed V and J ends, which lost 1 base and 4 bases, there was a span of 11 bases. The CDR3 contains 14 residues. Germline V lookup: CDR1 SGHKS, CDR2 YYEKEE (reference sequence). DNA for the CDR3: TGTGCCAGCAGCTTGCTGCTCGAGGGCACTGAAGCTTTCTTT. This sequence encodes CASSLLLEGTEAFF. Supplemented by reference TRBV5-5 and TRBJ1-1, the full variable domain reads DAGVTQSPTHLIKTRGQQVTLRCSPISGHKSVSWYQQVLGQGPQFIFQYYEKEERGRGNFPDRFSARQFPNYSSELNVNALLLGDSALYLCASSLLLEGTEAFFGQGTRLTVV.